This is a list of T cell receptor beta chains from one sample in a study of beta chain features in type 1 diabetes. Method: immunoSEQ multiplex PCR; TCRdb's copy keeps in-frame clones and lacks some. The table lists about 140,000 clones, around an eighth of them singletons. The specimen sequenced was central memory CD4+ T cells from blood. These receptors all come from a man aged 18 to 30 with type 1 diabetes. Both conserved end residues are part of each CDR3. A D gene is named only where the DNA matches it firmly. Rows may omit the clone size; those that give it use once, few, many or a size class.

v_gene	d_gene	abundance	j_gene	CDR3nt	CDR3aa
TRBV13	TRBD1	few	TRBJ1-1	TGTGCCAGCAGCTCCCGGACAGGGGCTCACACTGAAGCTTTCTTT	CASSSRTGAHTEAFF
TRBV27	.	.	TRBJ1-2	TGTGCCAGCACCTCTAACTATGGCTACACCTTC	CASTSNYGYTF
TRBV29-1	TRBD1	many	TRBJ2-7	TGCAGCGTATTCGGGACAGAGATTACCTACGAGCAGTACTTC	CSVFGTEITYEQYF
TRBV29-1	TRBD2	.	TRBJ2-5	TGCAGCGTGCAGGGACTAGCAGAGACCCAGTACTTC	CSVQGLAETQYF
TRBV29-1	.	.	TRBJ2-3	TGCAGCGTTTTCCCGGGAAACGGGGCAGATACGCAGTATTTT	CSVFPGNGADTQYF
TRBV14	TRBD1	once	TRBJ2-7	TGTGCCAGCAGCCGGTTGGACAGGGCGGGCTACGAGCAGTACTTC	CASSRLDRAGYEQYF
TRBV11-2	.	few	TRBJ2-1	TGTGCCAGCAGCTCGGGGACCCGGCCGTTCTTC	CASSSGTRPFF
TRBV15	.	.	TRBJ1-2	TGTGCCACCAGCAGAGCGGACAGCGGCTATGGCTACACCTTC	CATSRADSGYGYTF
TRBV5-1	.	.	TRBJ2-3	TGCGCCAGCAGCTTGGATAGGGGAAGCACAGATACGCAGTATTTT	CASSLDRGSTDTQYF
TRBV18	.	.	TRBJ2-5	TGTGCCAGCTCACCACCTGCAGGGAAGGAGACCCAGTACTTC	CASSPPAGKETQYF
TRBV30	.	few	TRBJ1-2	TGTGCCTGGAGTGTGTCAGGGCCTGGCTACACCTTC	CAWSVSGPGYTF
TRBV27	.	few	TRBJ1-3	TGTGCCACCAGGGCCTCGGGAGGAAACACCATATATTTT	CATRASGGNTIYF
TRBV10-3	TRBD2	.	TRBJ2-1	TGTGCCATCAGTGAGTCCAGCGGGGGGGCCCGTGATGAGCAGTTCTTC	CAISESSGGARDEQFF
TRBV2	.	few	TRBJ1-1	TGTGCCAGCAGTGTTCAGGGTCCGAACACTGAAGCTTTCTTT	CASSVQGPNTEAFF
TRBV7-3	TRBD1	.	TRBJ1-2	TGTGCCAGCAGCTCGACAGGGGGCCATGGCTACACCTTC	CASSSTGGHGYTF
TRBV18	.	.	TRBJ2-7	TGTGCCAGCTCACCAGGGTCGGGAACCTACGAGCAGTACTTC	CASSPGSGTYEQYF
TRBV13	.	many	TRBJ2-3	TGTGCCAGCAGCCCGCAGAGAGATACGCAGTATTTT	CASSPQRDTQYF
TRBV6-1	.	.	TRBJ2-7	TGTGCCAGCACTGACACCGGGACCTCTTATATCTACGAGCAGTACTTC	CASTDTGTSYIYEQYF
TRBV30	TRBD2	few	TRBJ2-5	TGTGCCTGGACCAAAGGGACTAGCGGGGGGGCCGCGAAGACCCAGTACTTC	CAWTKGTSGGAAKTQYF
TRBV4-1	.	few	TRBJ2-1	TGCGCCAGCAGCCAAGAAGGTCGGGACGGACTATACAATGAGCAGTTCTTC	CASSQEGRDGLYNEQFF
TRBV5-1	TRBD1	.	TRBJ2-4	TGCGCCAGCAGCTTGCAGGGGGAAAACATTCAGTACTTC	CASSLQGENIQYF
TRBV7-9	TRBD1	few	TRBJ1-6	TGTGCCAGCAGCCGGACAGGGAATTCACCCCTCCACTTT	CASSRTGNSPLHF
TRBV30	TRBD2	.	TRBJ2-3	TGTGCCTGGGGACTAGCCACCACTACAGATACGCAGTATTTT	CAWGLATTTDTQYF
TRBV25-1	.	.	TRBJ2-7	TGTGCCAGCAAGACAGGCGTCTACGAGCAATACTTC	CASKTGVYEQYF
TRBV30	.	few	TRBJ1-2	TGTGCCTGGAGTACCTCCTATGGCTACACCTTC	CAWSTSYGYTF
TRBV6-6	.	few	TRBJ1-1	TGTGCCAGCAGCCAACCCGAGATTTCTGAAGCTTTCTTT	CASSQPEISEAFF
TRBV6-5	TRBD1	few	TRBJ1-1	TGTGCCAGCAGCGTGGACAGGGGGACGGTTGAAGCTTTCTTT	CASSVDRGTVEAFF
TRBV5-1	.	few	TRBJ1-1	TGCGCCAGCAGCCTCACATCAGGCATGAACACTGAAGCTTTCTTT	CASSLTSGMNTEAFF
TRBV7-2	.	many	TRBJ1-1	TGTGCCAGCAGCTTACAACAGGGAAGTAACACTGAAGCTTTCTTT	CASSLQQGSNTEAFF
TRBV11-3	.	few	TRBJ1-1	TGTGCCAGCAGCTCAAACGGACTGAACACTGAAGCTTTCTTT	CASSSNGLNTEAFF
TRBV30	.	.	TRBJ2-7	TGTGCCTGGAGGGGACCCGACACCGACTACGAGCAGTACTTC	CAWRGPDTDYEQYF
TRBV5-1	TRBD2	few	TRBJ2-5	TGCGCCAGCAGCTTGGCCAGCGGGGGTGAGACCCAGTACTTC	CASSLASGGETQYF
TRBV27	TRBD2	.	TRBJ2-3	TGTGCCAGCAGTTCCCCTAGCGGTGGTAAAGATACGCAGTATTTT	CASSSPSGGKDTQYF
TRBV30	.	few	TRBJ1-2	TGTGCCTGGCGAACCTATTCGGTAACGGGTGGCTACACCTTC	CAWRTYSVTGGYTF
TRBV28	.	.	TRBJ2-7	TGTGCCAGCATCCGGGGAACCTACGAGCAGTACTTC	CASIRGTYEQYF
TRBV7-9	TRBD1	.	TRBJ1-5	TGTGCCAGCAGCTTGGACGACAGGGAAAATCAGCCCCAGCATTTT	CASSLDDRENQPQHF
TRBV20-1	.	.	TRBJ2-1	TGCAGTGCTAGAGCTGCAGGGGAGCAGTTCTTC	CSARAAGEQFF